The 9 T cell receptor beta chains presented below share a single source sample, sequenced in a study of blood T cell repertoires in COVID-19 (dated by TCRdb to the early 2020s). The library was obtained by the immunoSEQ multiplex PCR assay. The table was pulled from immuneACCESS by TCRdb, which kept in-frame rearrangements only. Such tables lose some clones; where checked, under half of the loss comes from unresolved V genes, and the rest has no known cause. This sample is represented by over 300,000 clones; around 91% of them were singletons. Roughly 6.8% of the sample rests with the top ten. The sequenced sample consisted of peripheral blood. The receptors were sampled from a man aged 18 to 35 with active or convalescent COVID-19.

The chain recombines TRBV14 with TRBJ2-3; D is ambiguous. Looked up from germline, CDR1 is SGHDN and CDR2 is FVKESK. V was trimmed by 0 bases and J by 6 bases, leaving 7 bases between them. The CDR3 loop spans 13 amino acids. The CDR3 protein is CASSQELRDTQYF. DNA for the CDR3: TGTGCCAGCAGCCAAGAACTGAGGGATACGCAGTATTTT.

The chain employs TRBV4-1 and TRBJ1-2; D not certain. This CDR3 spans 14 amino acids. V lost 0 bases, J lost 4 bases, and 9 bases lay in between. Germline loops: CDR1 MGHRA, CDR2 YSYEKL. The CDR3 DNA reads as TGCGCCAGCAGCCAAGATGAGGTGGGCTATGGCTACACCTTC. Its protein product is CASSQDEVGYGYTF.

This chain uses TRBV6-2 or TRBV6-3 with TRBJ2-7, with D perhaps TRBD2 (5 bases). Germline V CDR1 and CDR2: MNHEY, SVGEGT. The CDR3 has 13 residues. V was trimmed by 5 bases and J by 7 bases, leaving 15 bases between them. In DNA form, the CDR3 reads TGTGCCAGCAGTCGAGGACTGACACGGGAGCAGTACTTC. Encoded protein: CASSRGLTREQYF.

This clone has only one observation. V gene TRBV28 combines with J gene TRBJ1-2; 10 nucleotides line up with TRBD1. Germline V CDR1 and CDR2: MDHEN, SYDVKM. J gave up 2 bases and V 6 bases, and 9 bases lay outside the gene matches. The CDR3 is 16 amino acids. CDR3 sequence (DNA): TGTGCCAGCAGCCACGGGGGACAGGGGCTGAACTATGGCTACACCTTC. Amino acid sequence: CASSHGGQGLNYGYTF.

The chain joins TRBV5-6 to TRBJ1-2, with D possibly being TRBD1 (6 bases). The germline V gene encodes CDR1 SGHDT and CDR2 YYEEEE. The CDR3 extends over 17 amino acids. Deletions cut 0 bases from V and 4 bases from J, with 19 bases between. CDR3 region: CASSLGGPQGSFYGYTF. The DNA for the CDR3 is TGTGCCAGCAGCTTGGGGGGCCCCCAGGGGTCTTTCTATGGCTACACCTTC.

The CDR3 nucleotides are TGTGCCAGCAGTTTTAGGACAGGGATATACGATGAGCAGTTCTTC. Translated: CASSFRTGIYDEQFF. The chain employs TRBV6-2 or TRBV6-3 and TRBJ2-1, with TRBD1 matching over 8 bases. J gave up 8 bases and V 4 bases, and 10 bases lay outside the gene matches. The CDR3 is 15 residues long. Per germline, CDR1 MNHEY and CDR2 SVGEGT.

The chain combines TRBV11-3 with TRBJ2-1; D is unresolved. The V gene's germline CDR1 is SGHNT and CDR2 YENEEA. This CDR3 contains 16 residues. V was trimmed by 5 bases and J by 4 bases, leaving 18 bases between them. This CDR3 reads CASSPIPTRAYNEQFF. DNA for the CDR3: TGTGCCAGCAGCCCAATCCCCACTCGCGCATACAATGAGCAGTTCTTC.

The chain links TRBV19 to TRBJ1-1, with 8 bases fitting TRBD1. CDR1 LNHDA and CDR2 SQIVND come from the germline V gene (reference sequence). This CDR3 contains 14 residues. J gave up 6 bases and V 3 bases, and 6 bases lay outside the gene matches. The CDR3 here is CASSIPSGGPEAFF. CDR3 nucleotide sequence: TGTGCCAGTAGTATCCCCTCAGGGGGCCCTGAAGCTTTCTTT.

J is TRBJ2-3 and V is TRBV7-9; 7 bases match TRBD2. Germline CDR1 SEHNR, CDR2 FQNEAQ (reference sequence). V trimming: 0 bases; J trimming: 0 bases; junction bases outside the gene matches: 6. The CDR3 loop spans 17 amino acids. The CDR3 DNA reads TGTGCCAGCAGCTTAGCTAAGCGGGGAAAGAGCACAGATACGCAGTATTTT. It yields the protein CASSLAKRGKSTDTQYF. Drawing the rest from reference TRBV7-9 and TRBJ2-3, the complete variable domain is DTGVSQNPRHKITKRGQNVTFRCDPISEHNRLYWYRQTLGQGPEFLTYFQNEAQLEKSRLLSDRFSAERPKGSFSTLEIQRTEQGDSAMYLCASSLAKRGKSTDTQYFGPGTRLTVL.